Following are 22 T cell receptor beta chains from one sample sequenced in a study of T cell repertoires in cytomegalovirus infection. Using its own MiXCR run on the reads, TCRdb lists one record per CDR3 protein. The table has around 260,000 distinct CDR3 sequences, under 30% seen once. Sequencing was done on a sample of PBMCs. These receptors were obtained from a human donor in good health (CMV status not recorded). Some clones in this sample may be carry-over from other donors' samples.

Notes on this clonotype: Compared with germline, one end of the junction differs, possibly owing to a read error. The rearrangement uses TRBV5-1 and TRBJ2-1, with unresolved D. Germline CDR1 is SGHRS and CDR2 is YFSETQ. This CDR3 comprises 13 residues. CDR3 sequence (DNA): TGCACCAGCAGCTTGGGTCCATACAATGAGCAGTTCTTC. Residues: CTSSLGPYNEQFF.

J is TRBJ2-3 and V is TRBV4-3; D tentatively reads TRBD1 or TRBD2 (5 bases each). Germline loops: CDR1 LGHNA, CDR2 YSLEER. V was clipped by 2 bases and J by 2 bases, with 14 bases between them. The CDR3 totals 16 residues. CDR3: CASSQIVSGATDTQYF. CDR3 nucleotides: TGCGCCAGCAGCCAAATTGTGTCCGGGGCCACAGATACGCAGTATTTT.

This clonotype was detected many times. V is TRBV7-2 and J is TRBJ1-5, with 10 positions matching TRBD1. This CDR3 has 17 residues. V lost 3 bases to trimming and J lost 2 bases; unmatched junction nucleotides: 7. The V gene's germline CDR1 is SGHTA and CDR2 FQGNSA. The DNA of the CDR3 is TGTGCCAGCAGCTTCCGAGGACAGGGGGTCGGCAATCAGCCCCAGCATTTT. Its protein product is CASSFRGQGVGNQPQHF. The whole variable domain, filled in from reference TRBV7-2 and TRBJ1-5, reads GAGVSQSPSNKVTEKGKDVELRCDPISGHTALYWYRQSLGQGLEFLIYFQGNSAPDKSGLPSDRFSAERTGGSVSTLTIQRTQQEDSAVYLCASSFRGQGVGNQPQHFGDGTRLSIL.

The sample holds a few counts of this clonotype. The chain combines TRBV6-8 with TRBJ2-1; 9 bases agree with TRBD2. The germline gives CDR1 MNHGY, CDR2 SAAAGT. CDR3 length equals 17 residues. The V segment lost 6 bases and the J segment 4 bases; nucleotides outside the gene matches: 13. The CDR3 DNA follows: TGTGCCAGCAGGAACCAGGGGAGCGGGGGGCCGTACAATGAGCAGTTCTTC. Its translation is CASRNQGSGGPYNEQFF.

This clonotype was recorded many times. The J gene is TRBJ2-7, the V gene TRBV6-1; perhaps TRBD1 as D (5 bases). Germline-derived CDR1 and CDR2 are MNHNS and SASEGT. V gave up 5 bases and J gave up 2 bases, with 13 bases separating them. CDR3 length: 14 residues. CDR3: CASSRYQGTYEQYF. DNA for the CDR3: TGTGCCAGCAGTCGGTATCAGGGAACCTACGAGCAGTACTTC.

The chain joins TRBV6-1 to TRBJ2-6; 12 bases are shared with TRBD1. CDR1 and CDR2 from the germline V gene are MNHNS and SASEGT. The J segment lost 1 base and the V segment lost 0 bases, leaving 7 bases of the junction unmatched. CDR3 size: 20 residues. For the CDR3, the DNA is TGTGCCAGCAGTGAAGCGCATCCGGGACAGGGGGCGTCTGGGGCCAACGTCCTGACTTTC. The encoded protein is CASSEAHPGQGASGANVLTF.

In its sample, this clonotype was seen many times. CDR3 region: CASSFWGPASGEQFF. For the CDR3, the DNA is TGTGCCAGCAGCTTTTGGGGTCCTGCTAGCGGTGAGCAGTTCTTC. V and J are TRBV7-2 and TRBJ2-1, with 7 bases that match TRBD2. Germline-derived CDR1 and CDR2 are SGHTA and FQGNSA. The trim removed 3 bases at V and 9 bases at J, leaving 11 bases unmatched. CDR3 length equals 15 residues.

Of note for this clonotype: This could be a read error, since a much larger clone is one nucleotide away. The V call is TRBV7-2, the J call TRBJ2-5; 8 positions agree with TRBD1. The CDR3 covers 14 residues. Per germline, CDR1 SGHTA and CDR2 FQGNSA. The CDR3, as DNA: TGTGCCAGCAGCTTTGGACAGGGATGGGAGAACCAGTACTTC. Translating gives CASSFGQGWENQYF. Based on the CDR3 plus reference TRBV7-2 and TRBJ2-5, the full variable domain is GAGVSQSPSNKVTEKGKDVELRCDPISGHTALYWYRQSLGQGLEFLIYFQGNSAPDKSGLPSDRFSAERTGGSVSTLTIQRTQQEDSAVYLCASSFGQGWENQYFGPGTRLLVL.

The V gene is TRBV7-2, the J gene TRBJ2-5; a possible D gene is TRBD1 (5 bases). The V and J ends lost 4 bases and 1 base respectively, with 10 bases between them. The CDR3 extends over 14 amino acids. Germline CDR1 and CDR2: SGHTA and FQGNSA. In DNA form, the CDR3 reads TGTGCCAGCAGCTACAGGATGCCCCAAGAGACCCAGTACTTC. It translates to CASSYRMPQETQYF.

This clonotype was counted ten times or more. The chain is built from TRBV7-8 and TRBJ1-1; TRBD1 is a possible D gene (6 bases). Trimming stripped 1 base from V and 5 bases from J, with 17 bases between. This CDR3 spans 16 amino acids. Germline V gene lookup returns CDR1 SGHVS and CDR2 FQNEAQ. The DNA of the CDR3 is TGTGCCAGCAGCTTAGGGGGCGCGGGGGCGAGGACTGAAGCTTTCTTT. Translated: CASSLGGAGARTEAFF.

This clonotype occurred once. The DNA of the CDR3 is TGTGCCAGCAGCCCCTTCGAGACCCAGTACTTC. Its protein is CASSPFETQYF. The chain recombines TRBV11-2 with TRBJ2-5, with unresolved D. V was clipped by 5 bases and J by 5 bases, with 6 bases between them. Germline values: CDR1 SGHAT, CDR2 FQNNGV. The CDR3 sequence is 11 residues long.

This clonotype was found once. This chain links TRBV10-3 with TRBJ1-1, with 7 bases that match TRBD1. The CDR3 has 15 residues. V trimming: 6 bases; J trimming: 3 bases; junction bases outside the gene matches: 10. Germline V gene sequence: CDR1 ENHRY, CDR2 SYGVKD. CDR3 nucleotides: TGTGCCATCAGAAAACCGACAGGGACCTACACTGAAGCTTTCTTT. Its protein product is CAIRKPTGTYTEAFF.

This clonotype was recorded once. The V gene is TRBV6-2 or TRBV6-3, the J gene TRBJ1-2; no clear D gene. The germline V gene encodes CDR1 MNHEY and CDR2 SVGEGT. The V end lost 7 bases, the J end lost 8 bases, and 11 bases lay between the germline ends. The length of the CDR3 is 11 residues. CDR3 in DNA: TGTGCCAGCAACTCGGCAGGCGGCTACACCTTC. It specifies CASNSAGGYTF.

The sample holds many counts of this clonotype. CDR3: CASSSTMSSYEQYF. The CDR3 DNA reads TGTGCCAGCAGCTCTACCATGTCCTCCTACGAGCAGTACTTC. J is TRBJ2-7 and V is TRBV7-2; D not certain. Trimming shortened V by 4 bases and J by 0 bases, and 10 bases separated the two germline ends. Germline-derived CDR1 and CDR2 are SGHTA and FQGNSA. The CDR3 runs to 14 residues.

This clonotype showed up just once. This chain links TRBV7-2 with TRBJ2-1, with 8 bases lining up with TRBD1. Losses at the gene ends were 5 bases for V and 7 bases for J; bases not matched to a gene: 10. The CDR3 has 15 residues. CDR1 is SGHTA, CDR2 FQGNSA, per germline. CDR3 in amino acids: CASSTRTGKMNEQFF. In DNA, the CDR3 is TGTGCCAGCAGCACCCGGACAGGGAAGATGAATGAGCAGTTCTTC.

J is TRBJ1-5 and V is TRBV28; TRBD1 might be the D (5 bases). Per germline, CDR1 MDHEN and CDR2 SYDVKM. CDR3 length equals 15 residues. The V end was cut by 7 bases, the J end by 3 bases, with 16 bases between. The CDR3 reads CASTPETVFNQPQHF. The CDR3, as DNA: TGTGCCAGCACCCCTGAGACAGTCTTCAATCAGCCCCAGCATTTT.

This chain uses TRBV7-2 with TRBJ1-2; tentatively, D is TRBD1 (6 bases). Germline V CDR1 and CDR2: SGHTA, FQGNSA. The CDR3 covers 13 residues. Between the trimmed V and J ends, which lost 1 base and 10 bases, there was a span of 13 bases. As DNA, the CDR3 is TGTGCCAGCAGCTTAGTGGGGGGCACCGACTACACCTTC. Protein product: CASSLVGGTDYTF.

This chain joins TRBV6-2 or TRBV6-3 and TRBJ2-1; tentative D call: TRBD1 (5 bases). Per germline, CDR1 MNHEY and CDR2 SVGEGT. This CDR3 has 13 residues. The germline V and J ends were trimmed by 2 bases and 6 bases, with 8 bases remaining between them. CDR3 sequence reads: CASSYQGVNEQFF. The CDR3 region has the DNA TGTGCCAGCAGTTACCAGGGCGTCAATGAGCAGTTCTTC.

Remarks on this clonotype: A much bigger clone sits one base away, suggesting this may be a read error. Given the absence of the conserved phenylalanine or tryptophan at the CDR3 end, a read error is likely. The CDR3 nucleotides read TGTGCCAGCAGCTTAGACGACCTCTGGGGCTACACCTTA. Protein: CASSLDDLWGYTL. The genes are TRBV7-9 and TRBJ1-2; D unclear. Germline V gene sequence: CDR1 SEHNR, CDR2 FQNEAQ (reference sequence). V dropped 1 base and J dropped 8 bases, with 11 bases sitting between them. The CDR3 is made up of 13 amino acids.

V usage is TRBV7-2 and J usage is TRBJ2-7; D is unclear. This CDR3 contains 15 residues. Germline V gene sequence: CDR1 SGHTA, CDR2 FQGNSA. V dropped 0 bases and J dropped 2 bases, with 11 bases sitting between them. The CDR3: CASSLALGSTYEQYF. CDR3 coding DNA: TGTGCCAGCAGCTTAGCGCTTGGCAGCACCTACGAGCAGTACTTC. Complete variable domain (other parts from reference TRBV7-2 and TRBJ2-7): GAGVSQSPSNKVTEKGKDVELRCDPISGHTALYWYRQSLGQGLEFLIYFQGNSAPDKSGLPSDRFSAERTGGSVSTLTIQRTQQEDSAVYLCASSLALGSTYEQYFGPGTRLTVT.

The chain has TRBV12-3 or TRBV12-4 and TRBJ2-3, with 10 bases matching TRBD2. V trimming: 6 bases; J trimming: 6 bases; junction bases outside the gene matches: 12. The CDR3 runs to 16 residues. The CDR3 sequence is CASSPPQRGGRDTQYF. The CDR3 DNA reads as TGTGCCAGCAGCCCCCCCCAGCGGGGGGGCCGGGATACGCAGTATTTT.

DNA of the CDR3: TGTGCCAGCGGAGGGCTAGCGCGGGACACCGGGGAGCTGTTTTTT. It specifies CASGGLARDTGELFF. The chain has TRBV6-1 and TRBJ2-2; perhaps TRBD2 as D (6 bases). Trimming left V 8 bases short and J 3 bases short, with 16 bases between. In germline, CDR1 is MNHNS, CDR2 SASEGT. The CDR3 covers 15 residues.